What follows describes a single TCR beta chain. Methods used by the authors: Estimates of nucleated cell counts were drawn from the amplification of reference gene primers. Assay: immunoSEQ multiplex PCR; the TCRdb copy retains only in-frame clones and omits some. V and J calls plus clone size are reproduced from that table; the DNA served to infer D and trimming. This table has about 280,000 clones, 88% appearing once. Germline CDR1 is SGHKS and CDR2 is YYEKEE (reference sequence). The V gene lost 2 bases and the J gene lost 8 bases, with 16 bases spanning the gap. CDR3 size: 15 residues. This entry belongs to a study of blood T cell repertoires in COVID-19. Study summary: Sources were T cells, B-cell-depleted T cells, or PBMCs; the material itself was cDNA or gDNA.

This clonotype was sampled from a man in his late teens or twenties with active or convalescent COVID-19. The V and J genes are TRBV5-5 and TRBJ1-4; D might be TRBD1 (6 bases). Sequences were obtained from peripheral blood. CDR3 sequence reads: CASSFEPVRGEKLFF. As DNA, the CDR3 is TGTGCCAGCAGCTTCGAACCAGTCAGGGGCGAAAAACTGTTTTTT.